This T cell receptor beta chain came from a study of control samples from healthy donors and cancer patients. Sequenced by immunoSEQ multiplex PCR; TCRdb stores in-frame clones only, minus some. Of 100,000 to 150,000 clones in the sample, around 92% were seen once. Losses at the gene ends were 5 bases for V and 10 bases for J; bases not matched to a gene: 15. CDR1 is SGHTA, CDR2 FQGNSA, per germline. CDR3 length: 15 residues. This chain uses TRBV7-2 with TRBJ2-3, with 7 nucleotides matching TRBD2. The specimen was PBMCs. This TCR was sampled from a man in his fifties with head and neck cancer. CDR3: CASSPGVAGGLPQYF. CDR3 sequence (DNA): TGTGCCAGCAGCCCTGGGGTAGCGGGTGGTCTACCGCAGTATTTT.